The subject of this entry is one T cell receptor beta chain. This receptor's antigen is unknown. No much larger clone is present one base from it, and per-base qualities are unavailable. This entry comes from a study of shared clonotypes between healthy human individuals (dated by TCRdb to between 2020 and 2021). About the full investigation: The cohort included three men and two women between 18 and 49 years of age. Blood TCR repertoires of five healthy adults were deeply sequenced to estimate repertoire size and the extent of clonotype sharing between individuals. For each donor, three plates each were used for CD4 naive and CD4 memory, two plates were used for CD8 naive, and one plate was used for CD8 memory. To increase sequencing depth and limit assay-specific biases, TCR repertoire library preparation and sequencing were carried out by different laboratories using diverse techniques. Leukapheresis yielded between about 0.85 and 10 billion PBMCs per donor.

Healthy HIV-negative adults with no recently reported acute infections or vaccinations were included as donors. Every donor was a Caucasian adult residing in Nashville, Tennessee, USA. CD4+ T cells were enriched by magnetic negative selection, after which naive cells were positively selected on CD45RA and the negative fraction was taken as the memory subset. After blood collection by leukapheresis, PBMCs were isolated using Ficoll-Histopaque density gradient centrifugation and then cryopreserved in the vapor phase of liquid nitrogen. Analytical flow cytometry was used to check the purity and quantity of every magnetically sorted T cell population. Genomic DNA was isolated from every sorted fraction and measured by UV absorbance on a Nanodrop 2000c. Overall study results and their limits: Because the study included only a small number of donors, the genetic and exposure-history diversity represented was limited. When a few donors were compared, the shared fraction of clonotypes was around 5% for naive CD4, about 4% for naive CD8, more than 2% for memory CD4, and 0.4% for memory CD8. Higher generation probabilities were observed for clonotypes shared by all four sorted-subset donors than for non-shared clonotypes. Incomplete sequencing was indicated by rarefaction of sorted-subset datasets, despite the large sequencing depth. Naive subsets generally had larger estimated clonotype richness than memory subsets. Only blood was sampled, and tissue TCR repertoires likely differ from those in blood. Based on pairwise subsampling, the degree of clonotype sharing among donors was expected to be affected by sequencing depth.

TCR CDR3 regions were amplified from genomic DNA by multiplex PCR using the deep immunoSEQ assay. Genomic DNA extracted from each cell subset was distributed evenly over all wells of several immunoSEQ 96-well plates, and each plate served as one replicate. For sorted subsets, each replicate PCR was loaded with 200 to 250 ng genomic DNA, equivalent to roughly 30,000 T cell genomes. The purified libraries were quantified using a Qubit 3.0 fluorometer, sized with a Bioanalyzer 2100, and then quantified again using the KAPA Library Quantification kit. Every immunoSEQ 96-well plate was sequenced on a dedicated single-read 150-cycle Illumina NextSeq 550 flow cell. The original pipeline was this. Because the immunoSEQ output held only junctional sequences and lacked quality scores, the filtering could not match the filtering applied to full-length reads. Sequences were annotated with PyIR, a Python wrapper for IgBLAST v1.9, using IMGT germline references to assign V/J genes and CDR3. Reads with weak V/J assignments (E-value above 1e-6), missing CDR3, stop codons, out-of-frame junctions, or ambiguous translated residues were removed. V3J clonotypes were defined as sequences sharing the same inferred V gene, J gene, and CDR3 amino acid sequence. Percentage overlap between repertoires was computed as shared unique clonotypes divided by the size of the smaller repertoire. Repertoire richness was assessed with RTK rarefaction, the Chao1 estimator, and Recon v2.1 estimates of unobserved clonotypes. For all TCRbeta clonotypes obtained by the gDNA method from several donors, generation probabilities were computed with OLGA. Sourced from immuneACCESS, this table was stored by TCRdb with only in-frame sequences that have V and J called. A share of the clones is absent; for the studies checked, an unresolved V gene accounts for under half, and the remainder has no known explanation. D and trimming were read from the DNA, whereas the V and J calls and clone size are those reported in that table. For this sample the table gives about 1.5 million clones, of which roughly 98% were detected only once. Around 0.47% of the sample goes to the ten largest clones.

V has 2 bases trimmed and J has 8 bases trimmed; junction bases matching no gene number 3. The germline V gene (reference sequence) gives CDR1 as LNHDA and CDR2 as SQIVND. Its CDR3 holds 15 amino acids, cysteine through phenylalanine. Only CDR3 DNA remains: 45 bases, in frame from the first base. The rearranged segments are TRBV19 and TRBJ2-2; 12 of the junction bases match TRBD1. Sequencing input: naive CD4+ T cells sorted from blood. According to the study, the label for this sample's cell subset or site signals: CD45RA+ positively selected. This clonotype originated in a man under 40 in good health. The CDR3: CASSIPGQGAGELFF. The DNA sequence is TGTGCCAGTAGTATACCGGGACAGGGGGCTGGGGAGCTGTTTTTT. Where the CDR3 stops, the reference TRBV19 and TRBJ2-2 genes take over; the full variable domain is DGGITQSPKYLFRKEGQNVTLSCEQNLNHDAMYWYRQDPGQGLRLIYYSQIVNDFQKGDIAEGYSVSREKKESFPLTVTSAQKNPTAFYLCASSIPGQGAGELFFGEGSRLTVL.